This T cell receptor beta chain was sequenced in a study of identical twins. Whole-study results and caveats: Out-of-frame alpha sequences shared by twins showed excess low generation probability. It was possible that invariant MAIT and iNKT cells partly confounded the zero-insertion analyses.

Template switching created a universal primer site, and the cDNA included unique molecular identifiers. TCRdb re-called the 5' RACE reads through MiXCR, storing one row per CDR3 protein. The table has approximately 550,000 distinct CDR3 sequences, 20% to 25% seen once; the top ten hold roughly 0.5%. Regarding this clonotype: Its antigen is as yet unknown.

The germline V gene encodes CDR1 SGHRS and CDR2 YFSETQ. The length of the CDR3 is 16 residues. V lost 0 bases and J lost 4, with 13 bases in between. Another study also made use of these data, one on yellow fever vaccine responses in identical twins. From that study: Reportedly, twins showed a vaccine T cell response that looked partly convergent and partly personalized.

This clonotype originated in a woman aged 18-30 years in good health. The sequencing input was CD4+ T cells sorted from blood. The V gene is TRBV5-1, the J gene TRBJ2-2; D unresolved. The CDR3 DNA reads as TGCGCCAGCAGCTTGGGAGGCCCTACCGGCACCGGGGAGCTGTTTTTT. This encodes CASSLGGPTGTGELFF.